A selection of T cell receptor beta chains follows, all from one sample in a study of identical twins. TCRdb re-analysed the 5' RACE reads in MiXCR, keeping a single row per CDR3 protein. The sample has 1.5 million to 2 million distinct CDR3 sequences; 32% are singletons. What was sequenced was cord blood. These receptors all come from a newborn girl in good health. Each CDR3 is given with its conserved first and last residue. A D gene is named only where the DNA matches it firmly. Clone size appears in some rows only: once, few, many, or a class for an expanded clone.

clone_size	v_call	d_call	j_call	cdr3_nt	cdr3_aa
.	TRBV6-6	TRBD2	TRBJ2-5	TGTGCCAGCAGTTACCGCGCCCCTCTAGCGGGGGGAAAGACCCAGTACTTC	CASSYRAPLAGGKTQYF
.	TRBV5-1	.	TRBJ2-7	TGCGCCAGCAGCTGGATGAGGACCTCCTACAATGAGCAGTACTTC	CASSWMRTSYNEQYF
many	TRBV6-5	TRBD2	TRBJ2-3	TGTGCCAGCAGTTTCCGAGCGGGAGAAAAAACACATACGCAGTATTTT	CASSFRAGEKTHTQYF
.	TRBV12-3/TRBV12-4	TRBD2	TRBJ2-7	TGTGCCAGCGGTTTTAGGTTTTTGCGGGAGGGTTCCTACGAGCAGTACTTC	CASGFRFLREGSYEQYF
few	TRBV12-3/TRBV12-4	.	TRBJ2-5	TGTGCCACTCGGACTGATTATCGCCAAGAGACCCAGTACTTC	CATRTDYRQETQYF
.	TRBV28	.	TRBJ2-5	TGTGCCAGCAGCGAGGGAAGCAATGAGCAGTACTTC	CASSEGSNEQYF
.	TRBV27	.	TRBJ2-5	TGTGCCAGCAGTTTAGCCGACGGCCCAGAGCAGTACTTC	CASSLADGPEQYF
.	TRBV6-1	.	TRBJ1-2	TGTGCCAGCATAGTAGAGGGCCGATTCTATGGCTACACCTTC	CASIVEGRFYGYTF
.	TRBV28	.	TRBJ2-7	TGTGCCAGCAGTTTTCGCCTAGTTCACGAGCAGTACTTC	CASSFRLVHEQYF
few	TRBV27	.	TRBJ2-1	TGTGCCAGCAGTTTACTAGGGACTCGCGGTAATGAGCAGTTCTTC	CASSLLGTRGNEQFF
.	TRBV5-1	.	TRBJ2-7	TGCGCCAGCAGCTCGCTTACTCACAGGGACGAGCAGTACTTC	CASSSLTHRDEQYF
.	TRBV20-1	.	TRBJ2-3	TGCAGTGCCCTTCGGACCATAACAGATACGCAGTATTTT	CSALRTITDTQYF
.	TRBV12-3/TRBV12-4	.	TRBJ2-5	TGTGCCAGCAGTCCACTCGCTCAGGGATCGGGGGAGACCCAGTACTTC	CASSPLAQGSGETQYF
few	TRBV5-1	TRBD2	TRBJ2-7	TGCGCCAGCAGCTTGATAGCGGGGAGTCTCTACGAGCAGTACTTC	CASSLIAGSLYEQYF
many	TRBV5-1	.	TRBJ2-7	TGCGCCAGCAGCTTAAGGAGAGGCTACGAGCAGTACTTC	CASSLRRGYEQYF
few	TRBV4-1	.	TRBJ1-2	TGCGCCAGCAGCCAAGATCCCTGGCAAGTCTATGGCTACACCTTC	CASSQDPWQVYGYTF
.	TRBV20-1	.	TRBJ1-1	TGCAGTGCTAGACCCCCGGGACAAGGGTCCACTGAAGCTTTCTTT	CSARPPGQGSTEAFF
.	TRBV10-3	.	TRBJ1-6	TGTGCCATCAGTGAGTCGGACGGGAGTTACTCACCCCTCCACTTT	CAISESDGSYSPLHF
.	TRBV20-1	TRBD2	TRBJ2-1	TGCAGTGCTAGAGCGGGGGGGCTAAACAATGAGCAGTTCTTC	CSARAGGLNNEQFF
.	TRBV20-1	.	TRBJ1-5	TGCGGTGCTAGAGATCCGGGGAGGGGAAAGTCGAATCAGCCCCAGCATTTT	CGARDPGRGKSNQPQHF
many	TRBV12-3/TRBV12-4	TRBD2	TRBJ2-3	TGTGCCAGCAGTCCCTCCGGGACTAGCTTTGCAGATACGCAGTATTTT	CASSPSGTSFADTQYF
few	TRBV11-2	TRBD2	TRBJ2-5	TGTGCCAGCAGCTTAGTAGCGGGGGGGCGAAATGAGCAGTACTTC	CASSLVAGGRNEQYF
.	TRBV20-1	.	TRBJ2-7	TGCAGTGCTAGGGGTCCTAGGGGCATAAGCGAGCAGTACTTC	CSARGPRGISEQYF
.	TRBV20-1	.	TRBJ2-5	TGCACCTGCTGCGGGTCCCAAGAGACCCAGTACTTC	CTCCGSQETQYF
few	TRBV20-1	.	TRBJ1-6	TGCAGTGCTAGGGGGGAATCACCCCTCCACTTT	CSARGESPLHF
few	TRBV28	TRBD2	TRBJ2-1	TGTGCCAGCGAAACACTAGCGGGCTCCTACAATGAGCAGTTCTTC	CASETLAGSYNEQFF
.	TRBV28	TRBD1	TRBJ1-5	TGTGCCAGCAGTTTCTTAACACAGGGGAGCAATCAGCCCCAGCATTTT	CASSFLTQGSNQPQHF
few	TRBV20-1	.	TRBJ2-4	TGTAGTGCGACGCACTACAGGGAAATTCAGTACTTC	CSATHYREIQYF
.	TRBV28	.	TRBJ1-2	TGTGCCAGCGGATCCGGCTATGGCTACACCTTC	CASGSGYGYTF
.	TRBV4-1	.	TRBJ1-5	TGCGCCAGCAGCCAAGACTATGTGGGGAGAGGGCAGCCCCAGCATTTT	CASSQDYVGRGQPQHF
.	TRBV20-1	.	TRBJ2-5	TGCAGTGCTAGAGATAGGAGCGGGTTACACAATGAGCAGTACTTC	CSARDRSGLHNEQYF
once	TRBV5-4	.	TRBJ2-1	TGTGCCAGCGGGACCCAACTCAGGTCGTACGAGCAGTTCTTC	CASGTQLRSYEQFF
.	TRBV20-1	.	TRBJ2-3	TGCAGTGCTAACCCGGAGGGCGCAGATACGCAGTATTTT	CSANPEGADTQYF
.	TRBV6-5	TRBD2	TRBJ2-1	TGTGCCAGCAGTTACCTGCCGGGACTAGCGGGAGGGCGGAATGAGCAGTTCTTC	CASSYLPGLAGGRNEQFF
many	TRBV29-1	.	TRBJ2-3	TGCAGCGTTGCTGTTTGGGGGGCAGATACGCAGTATTTT	CSVAVWGADTQYF
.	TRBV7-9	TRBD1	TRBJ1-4	TGTGCCAGCAGCCCCGAATGGACAGGGTCCCATGAAAAACTGTTTTTT	CASSPEWTGSHEKLFF
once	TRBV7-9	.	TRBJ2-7	TGTGCCAGCAGCATGCGACTAGGCTCCTACAATGAGCAGTACTTC	CASSMRLGSYNEQYF
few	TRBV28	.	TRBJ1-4	TGTGCCAGCAGTTTCGCCCCCCACTGGGAGCGGAATGAAAAACTGTTTTTT	CASSFAPHWERNEKLFF
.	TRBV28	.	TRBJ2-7	TGTGCCAGCAGTCCTACAAAATCCTACGAGCAGTACTTC	CASSPTKSYEQYF
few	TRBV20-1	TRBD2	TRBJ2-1	TGCAGTGCTCGGAGGTTCAGCGGGGGGGGCTACAATGAGCAGTTCTTC	CSARRFSGGGYNEQFF
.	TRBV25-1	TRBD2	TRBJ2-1	TGTGCCAGCAGTGGCGGCGGGGGGGCGAATGAGCAGTTCTTC	CASSGGGGANEQFF
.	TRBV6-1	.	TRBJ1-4	TGTGCCAGCAGGTGGGGGACTAATGAAAAACTGTTTTTT	CASRWGTNEKLFF
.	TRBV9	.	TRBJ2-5	TGTGCCAGCACGTCAGGGGCTAAAGAGACCCAGTACTTC	CASTSGAKETQYF
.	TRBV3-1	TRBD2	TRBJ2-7	TGTGCCAGCAGCCCAATTTCACTAGCGGGGGTCTCCTACGAGCAGTACTTC	CASSPISLAGVSYEQYF
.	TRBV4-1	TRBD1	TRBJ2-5	TGCGCCAGCAGCCAATTCACAGGGGGCCAAGAGACCCAGTACTTC	CASSQFTGGQETQYF
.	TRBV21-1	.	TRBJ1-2	TGTGCCAGCACCCTGAGGTCCTATGGCTACACCTTC	CASTLRSYGYTF
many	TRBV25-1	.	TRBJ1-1	TGTGCCAGCAGTGAAGGGGGAGGGAACACTGAAGCTTTCTTT	CASSEGGGNTEAFF
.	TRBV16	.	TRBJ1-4	TGTGCCAGCAGCCCCAGGCACACTAATGAAAAACTGTTTTTT	CASSPRHTNEKLFF
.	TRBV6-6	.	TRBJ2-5	TGTGCCAGCGCGCGGAATTGGGGGAGCCCAGAGACCCAGTACTTC	CASARNWGSPETQYF
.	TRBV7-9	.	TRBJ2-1	TGTGCCAGCAGCCTACTGAGTTCGGGCAATGGGAATATGCGGGAGCAGTTCTTC	CASSLLSSGNGNMREQFF
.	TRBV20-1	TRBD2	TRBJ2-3	TGCAGTGCTAGCGTAGCGGGAGTCACAGGTACGCAGTATTTT	CSASVAGVTGTQYF
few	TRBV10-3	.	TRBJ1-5	TGTGCCATCAGTGAAAAAGGGGATCGTGTCGGTCAGCCCCAGCATTTT	CAISEKGDRVGQPQHF
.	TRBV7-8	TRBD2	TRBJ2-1	TGTGCCAGCAGCTTAGATTCCGGGACTAGCGGGAGAAATGAGCAGTTCTTC	CASSLDSGTSGRNEQFF
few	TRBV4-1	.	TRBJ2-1	TGCGCCAGCAGCCAAGTGGTCATTCCAGCTAGGGACCCCGACAATGAGCAGTTCTTC	CASSQVVIPARDPDNEQFF
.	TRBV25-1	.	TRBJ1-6	TGTGCCAGCAGTGAATTCGGCAGGGGAGGCTATAATTCACCCCTCCACTTT	CASSEFGRGGYNSPLHF
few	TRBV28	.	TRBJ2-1	TGTGCCAGCAGTTTGGCTGAGTGGACTGGCAATGAGCAGTTCTTC	CASSLAEWTGNEQFF